This is a list of T cell receptor beta chains from one sample in a study of blood T cell repertoires in COVID-19. Clones were read by immunoSEQ multiplex PCR, and TCRdb kept only the in-frame ones, dropping some. Of 160,000 or so clones listed, 75% to 90% are singletons. Sequences were obtained from peripheral blood. All receptors derive from a woman between 65 and 79 years old with acute or convalescent COVID-19. CDR3s leave out the opening cysteine and the closing phenylalanine or tryptophan. The D gene is left open where the match is weak. Clone size is given for some rows only: seen once, a few or many times, or a class if the clone is expanded.

d_call: NA
clone_size: NA
j_call: TRBJ1-2
v_call: TRBV28
cdr3_aa: ASSTASDTNGYT

d_call: TRBD1
clone_size: few
j_call: TRBJ2-7
v_call: TRBV10-2
cdr3_aa: ASRGQGAYEQY

d_call: NA
clone_size: NA
j_call: TRBJ1-5
v_call: TRBV5-6
cdr3_aa: ASRARQYSNQPQH

d_call: TRBD2
clone_size: NA
j_call: TRBJ2-1
v_call: TRBV14
cdr3_aa: ASTTGTSLYNEQF

d_call: NA
clone_size: NA
j_call: TRBJ1-2
v_call: TRBV6-5
cdr3_aa: ASSSLTRVGYGYT

d_call: TRBD1
clone_size: NA
j_call: TRBJ1-2
v_call: TRBV7-3
cdr3_aa: ASSLRDSGYT

d_call: TRBD2
clone_size: NA
j_call: TRBJ2-3
v_call: TRBV3-1/TRBV3-2
cdr3_aa: ASSRSGRGGSDTQY

d_call: NA
clone_size: NA
j_call: TRBJ1-2
v_call: TRBV28
cdr3_aa: ASSLSGAYGYT

d_call: TRBD1
clone_size: once
j_call: TRBJ1-5
v_call: TRBV3-1/TRBV3-2
cdr3_aa: ASSQDRVSNQPQH

d_call: NA
clone_size: NA
j_call: TRBJ2-3
v_call: TRBV10-3
cdr3_aa: AISEMGLDTDTQY

d_call: NA
clone_size: NA
j_call: TRBJ1-5
v_call: TRBV20-1
cdr3_aa: SASSGRGNQPQH

d_call: NA
clone_size: NA
j_call: TRBJ1-6
v_call: TRBV27
cdr3_aa: ASSLSLLRAGSGGSPLH

d_call: NA
clone_size: NA
j_call: TRBJ2-2
v_call: TRBV25-1
cdr3_aa: ASSLFNTGELF

d_call: NA
clone_size: once
j_call: TRBJ1-5
v_call: TRBV2
cdr3_aa: ASSDRGYSNQPQH

d_call: NA
clone_size: NA
j_call: TRBJ2-1
v_call: TRBV6-5
cdr3_aa: ASRDGDEQF

d_call: NA
clone_size: NA
j_call: TRBJ2-5
v_call: TRBV5-1
cdr3_aa: ASSLWQGQETQY

d_call: NA
clone_size: few
j_call: TRBJ1-6
v_call: TRBV18
cdr3_aa: ASSPLQGWNSPLH

d_call: TRBD1
clone_size: once
j_call: TRBJ2-1
v_call: TRBV3-1/TRBV3-2
cdr3_aa: ASSPGHRGSSYNEQF

d_call: NA
clone_size: NA
j_call: TRBJ1-5
v_call: TRBV7-2
cdr3_aa: ASSLHHRANQPQH

d_call: NA
clone_size: NA
j_call: TRBJ2-1
v_call: TRBV7-9
cdr3_aa: ASSLWDTLYNEQF

d_call: NA
clone_size: NA
j_call: TRBJ2-1
v_call: TRBV10-1
cdr3_aa: ASRVALRSYNEQF

d_call: NA
clone_size: NA
j_call: TRBJ1-6
v_call: TRBV28
cdr3_aa: ASNSPGSSYNSPLH